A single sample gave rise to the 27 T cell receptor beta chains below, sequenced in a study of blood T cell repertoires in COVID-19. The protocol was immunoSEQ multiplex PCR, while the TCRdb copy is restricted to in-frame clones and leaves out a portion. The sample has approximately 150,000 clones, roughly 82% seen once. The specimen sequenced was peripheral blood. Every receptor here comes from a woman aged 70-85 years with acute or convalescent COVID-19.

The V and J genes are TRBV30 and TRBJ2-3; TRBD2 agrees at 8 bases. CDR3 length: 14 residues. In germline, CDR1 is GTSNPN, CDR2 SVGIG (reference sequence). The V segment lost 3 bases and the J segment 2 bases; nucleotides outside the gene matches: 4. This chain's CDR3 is CAWRKAGVTDTQYF. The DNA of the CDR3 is TGTGCCTGGAGGAAAGCGGGGGTCACAGATACGCAGTATTTT.

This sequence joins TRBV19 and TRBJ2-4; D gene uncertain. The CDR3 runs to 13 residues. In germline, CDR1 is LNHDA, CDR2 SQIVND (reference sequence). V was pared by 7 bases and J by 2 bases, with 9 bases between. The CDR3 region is CASIGRSKNIQYF. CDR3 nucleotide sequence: TGTGCCAGTATCGGTCGGTCCAAAAACATTCAGTACTTC.

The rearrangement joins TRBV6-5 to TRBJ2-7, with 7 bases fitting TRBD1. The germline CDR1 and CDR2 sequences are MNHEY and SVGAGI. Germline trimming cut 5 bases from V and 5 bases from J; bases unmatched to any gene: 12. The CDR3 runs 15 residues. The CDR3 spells CASSREGARLDEQYF. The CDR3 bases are TGTGCCAGCAGTAGAGAGGGGGCGCGCCTCGACGAGCAGTACTTC.

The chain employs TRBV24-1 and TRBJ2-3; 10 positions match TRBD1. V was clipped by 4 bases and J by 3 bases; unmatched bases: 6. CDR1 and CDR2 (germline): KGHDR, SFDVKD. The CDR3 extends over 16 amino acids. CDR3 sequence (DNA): TGTGCCACCAGTGACCCGACAGGGGGCTTAACAGATACGCAGTATTTT. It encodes CATSDPTGGLTDTQYF.

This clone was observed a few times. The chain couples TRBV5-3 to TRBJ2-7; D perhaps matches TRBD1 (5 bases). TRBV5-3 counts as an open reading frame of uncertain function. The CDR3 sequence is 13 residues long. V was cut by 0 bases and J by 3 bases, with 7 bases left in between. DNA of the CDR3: TGTGCCAGAAGCTTGGAAAGGGGCTACGAGCAGTACTTC. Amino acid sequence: CARSLERGYEQYF.

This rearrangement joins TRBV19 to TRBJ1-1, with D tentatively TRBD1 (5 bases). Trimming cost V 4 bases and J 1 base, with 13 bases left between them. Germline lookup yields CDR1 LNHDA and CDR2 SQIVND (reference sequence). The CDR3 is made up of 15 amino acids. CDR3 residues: CASSTRGYRNTEAFF. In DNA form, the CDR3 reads TGTGCCAGTAGTACTCGGGGGTATAGGAACACTGAAGCTTTCTTT.

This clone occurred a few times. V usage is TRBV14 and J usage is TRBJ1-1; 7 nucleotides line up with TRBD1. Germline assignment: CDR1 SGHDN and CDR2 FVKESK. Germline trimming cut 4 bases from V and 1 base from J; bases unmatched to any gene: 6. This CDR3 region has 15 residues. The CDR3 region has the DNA TGTGCCAGCAGCCTTAGGGGGCTGAGGAACACTGAAGCTTTCTTT. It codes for CASSLRGLRNTEAFF. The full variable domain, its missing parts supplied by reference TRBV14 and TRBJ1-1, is EAGVTQFPSHSVIEKGQTVTLRCDPISGHDNLYWYRRVMGKEIKFLLHFVKESKQDESGMPNNRFLAERTGGTYSTLKVQPAELEDSGVYFCASSLRGLRNTEAFFGQGTRLTVV.

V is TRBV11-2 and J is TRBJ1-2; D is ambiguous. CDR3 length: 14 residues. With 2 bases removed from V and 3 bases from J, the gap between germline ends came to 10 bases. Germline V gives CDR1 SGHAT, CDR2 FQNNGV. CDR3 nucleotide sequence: TGTGCCAGCAGCTTAAGCGTCGGGGACTATGGCTACACCTTC. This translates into CASSLSVGDYGYTF.

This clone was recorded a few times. The CDR3: CASSLSGNEQFF. CDR3 bases: TGTGCCAGCAGTTTATCGGGTAATGAGCAGTTCTTC. The chain is built from TRBV12-3 or TRBV12-4 and TRBJ2-1; D is ambiguous. V was pared by 2 bases and J by 7 bases, with 6 bases between. The CDR3 is 12 residues long.

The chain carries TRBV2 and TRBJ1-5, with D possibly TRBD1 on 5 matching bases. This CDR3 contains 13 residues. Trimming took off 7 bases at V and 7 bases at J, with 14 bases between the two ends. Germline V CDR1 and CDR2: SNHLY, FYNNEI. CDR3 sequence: CASTRQGSQPQHF. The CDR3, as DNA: TGTGCCAGCACGAGGCAGGGATCGCAGCCCCAGCATTTT.

CDR3 DNA: TGTGCCAGTAGTAACGGAGATCAGCCCCAGCATTTT. Translated, it gives CASSNGDQPQHF. V gene TRBV19 combines with J gene TRBJ1-5; no clear D. Trimming removed 4 bases at V and 5 bases at J, with 6 bases between. The V gene's germline CDR1 is LNHDA and CDR2 SQIVND (reference sequence). The CDR3 spans 12 residues.

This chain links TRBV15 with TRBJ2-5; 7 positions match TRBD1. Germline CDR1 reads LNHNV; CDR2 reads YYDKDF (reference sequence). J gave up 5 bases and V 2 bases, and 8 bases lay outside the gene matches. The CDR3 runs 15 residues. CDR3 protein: CATSRRTGAGETQYF. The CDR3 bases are TGTGCCACCAGCAGACGGACAGGAGCTGGGGAGACCCAGTACTTC.

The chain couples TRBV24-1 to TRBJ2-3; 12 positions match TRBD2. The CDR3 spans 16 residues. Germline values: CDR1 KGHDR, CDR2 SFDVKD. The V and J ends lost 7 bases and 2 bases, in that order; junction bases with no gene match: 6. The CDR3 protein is CATRAGTSGFTDTQYF. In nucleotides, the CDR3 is TGTGCCACCAGGGCCGGGACTAGCGGGTTCACAGATACGCAGTATTTT.

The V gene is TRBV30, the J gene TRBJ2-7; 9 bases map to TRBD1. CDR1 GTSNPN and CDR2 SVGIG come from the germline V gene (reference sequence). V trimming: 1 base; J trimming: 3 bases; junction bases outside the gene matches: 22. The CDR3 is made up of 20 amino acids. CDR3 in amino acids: CAWSGGVGGASGTGYYEQYF. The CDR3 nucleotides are TGTGCCTGGAGTGGCGGAGTCGGGGGTGCCTCCGGGACAGGGTACTACGAGCAGTACTTC. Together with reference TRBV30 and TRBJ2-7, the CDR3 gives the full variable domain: SQTIHQWPATLVQPVGSPLSLECTVEGTSNPNLYWYRQAAGRGLQLLFYSVGIGQISSEVPQNLSASRPQDRQFILSSKKLLLSDSGFYLCAWSGGVGGASGTGYYEQYFGPGTRLTVT.

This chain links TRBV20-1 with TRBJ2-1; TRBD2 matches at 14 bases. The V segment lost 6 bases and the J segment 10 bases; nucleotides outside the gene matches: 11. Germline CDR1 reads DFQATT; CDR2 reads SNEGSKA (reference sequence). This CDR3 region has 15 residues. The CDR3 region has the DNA TGCAGTGCAAGTAAAAGGACTAGCGGGGGGCTGGAGCAGTTCTTC. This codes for CSASKRTSGGLEQFF.

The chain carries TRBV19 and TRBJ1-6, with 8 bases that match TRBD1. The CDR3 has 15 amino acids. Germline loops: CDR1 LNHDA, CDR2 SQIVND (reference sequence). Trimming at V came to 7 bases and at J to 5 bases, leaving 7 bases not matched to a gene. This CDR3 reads CASTRSGGNNSPLHF. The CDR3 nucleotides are TGTGCCAGTACCCGGTCAGGGGGCAATAATTCACCCCTCCACTTT. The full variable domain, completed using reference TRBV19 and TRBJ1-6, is DGGITQSPKYLFRKEGQNVTLSCEQNLNHDAMYWYRQDPGQGLRLIYYSQIVNDFQKGDIAEGYSVSREKKESFPLTVTSAQKNPTAFYLCASTRSGGNNSPLHFGNGTRLTVT.

CDR3 nucleotide sequence: TGTGCCAGCAGTCCAGCGGGGGGGTCTTACAATGAGCAGTTCTTC. As protein: CASSPAGGSYNEQFF. The chain joins TRBV3-1 (or the pseudogene TRBV3-2) to TRBJ2-1; TRBD2 matches 10 bases. The CDR3 is 15 residues long. Looked up from germline, CDR1 is LGHDT and CDR2 is YNNKEL (reference sequence). V shed 6 bases and J 4 bases; nucleotides not matched to a gene: 6.

CDR3 nucleotides: TGCGCCAGCAGGCCCAGGGCGGGGGGTGGATCGGAGACCCAGTACTTC. As protein: CASRPRAGGGSETQYF. V and J are TRBV10-2 and TRBJ2-5, with 8 bases fitting TRBD2. From germline, CDR1 is WSHSY and CDR2 SAAADI. The CDR3 length is 16 residues. After removal of 6 bases from V and 5 bases from J, the junction contained 14 bases not matched to a gene.

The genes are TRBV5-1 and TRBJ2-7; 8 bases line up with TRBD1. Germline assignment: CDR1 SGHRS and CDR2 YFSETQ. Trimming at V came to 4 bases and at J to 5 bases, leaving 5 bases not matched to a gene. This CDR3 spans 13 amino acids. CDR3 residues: CASSLQQGDEQYF. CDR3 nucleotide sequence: TGCGCCAGCAGCCTGCAACAGGGGGACGAGCAGTACTTC.

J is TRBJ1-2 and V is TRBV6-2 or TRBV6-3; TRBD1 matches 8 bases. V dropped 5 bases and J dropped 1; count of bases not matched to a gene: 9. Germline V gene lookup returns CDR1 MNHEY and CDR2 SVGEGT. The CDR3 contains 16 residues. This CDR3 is CASSTTGTGFNYGYTF. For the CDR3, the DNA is TGTGCCAGCAGTACGACCGGGACAGGTTTTAACTATGGCTACACCTTC.

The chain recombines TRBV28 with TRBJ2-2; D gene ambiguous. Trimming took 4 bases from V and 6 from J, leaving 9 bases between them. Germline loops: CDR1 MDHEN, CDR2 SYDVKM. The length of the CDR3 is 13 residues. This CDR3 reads CASSSLTPGELFF. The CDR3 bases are TGTGCCAGCAGTTCTCTAACCCCCGGGGAGCTGTTTTTT.

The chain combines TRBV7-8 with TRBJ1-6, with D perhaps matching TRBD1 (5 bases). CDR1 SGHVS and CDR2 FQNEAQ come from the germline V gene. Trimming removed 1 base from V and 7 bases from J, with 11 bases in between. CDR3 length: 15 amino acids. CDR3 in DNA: TGTGCCAGCAGCTTAGTTCGACAGAGAAATTCACCCCTCCACTTT. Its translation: CASSLVRQRNSPLHF.

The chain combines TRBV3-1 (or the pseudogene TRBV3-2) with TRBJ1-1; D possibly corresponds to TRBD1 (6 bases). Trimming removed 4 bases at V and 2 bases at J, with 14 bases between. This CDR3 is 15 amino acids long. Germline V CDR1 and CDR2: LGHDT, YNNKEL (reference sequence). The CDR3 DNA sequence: TGTGCCAGCAGCCCCGCCGGGACATTCAACACTGAAGCTTTCTTT. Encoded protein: CASSPAGTFNTEAFF.

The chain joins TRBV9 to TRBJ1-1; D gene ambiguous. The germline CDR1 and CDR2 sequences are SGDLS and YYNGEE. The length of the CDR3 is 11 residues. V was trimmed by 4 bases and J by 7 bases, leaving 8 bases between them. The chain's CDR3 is CASSPRIEAFF. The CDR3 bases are TGTGCCAGCAGCCCCAGAATTGAAGCTTTCTTT.

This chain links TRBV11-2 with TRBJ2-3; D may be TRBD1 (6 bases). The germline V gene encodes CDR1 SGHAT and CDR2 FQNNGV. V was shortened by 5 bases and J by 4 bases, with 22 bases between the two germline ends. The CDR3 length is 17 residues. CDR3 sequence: CASSRRVGLAGADTQYF. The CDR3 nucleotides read TGTGCCAGCAGCCGCAGGGTAGGCCTAGCAGGGGCAGATACGCAGTATTTT.

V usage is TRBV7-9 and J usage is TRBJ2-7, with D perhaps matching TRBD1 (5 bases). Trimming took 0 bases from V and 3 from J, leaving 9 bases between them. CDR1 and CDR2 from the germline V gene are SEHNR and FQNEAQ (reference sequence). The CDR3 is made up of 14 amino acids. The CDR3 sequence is CASSLAGPRYEQYF. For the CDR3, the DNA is TGTGCCAGCAGCTTAGCGGGGCCCCGCTACGAGCAGTACTTC.

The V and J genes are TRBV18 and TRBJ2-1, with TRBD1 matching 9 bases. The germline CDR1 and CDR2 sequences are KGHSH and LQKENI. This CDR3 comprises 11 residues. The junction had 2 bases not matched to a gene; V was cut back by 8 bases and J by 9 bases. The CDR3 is CASTGGSEQFF. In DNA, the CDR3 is TGTGCCAGCACAGGGGGCAGTGAGCAGTTCTTC.